Shown below are 5 T cell receptor beta chains from a single sample sequenced in a study of cytomegalovirus exposure and HLA in healthy donors. The PCR employed 60 Vbeta primers together with 13 Jbeta primers. Some clones are missing from TCRdb's copy, which holds only in-frame ones; the method was immunoSEQ multiplex PCR. The table includes some 150,000 clones, less than 85% detected once. Material for sequencing was PBMCs. These receptors came from a man aged 50 or older in good health and CMV-seropositive.

Remarks on this clone: Other DNA sequences in the same sample also yield this CDR3. The chain carries TRBV18 and TRBJ2-2; D is possibly TRBD2 (6 bases). Trimming took off 3 bases at V and 1 base at J, with 12 bases between the two ends. This CDR3 has 16 residues. CDR1 and CDR2 from the germline V gene are KGHSH and LQKENI. The CDR3 DNA reads TGTGCCAGCTCACCGGGACTTCAGTTGAACACCGGGGAGCTGTTTTTT. It yields the protein CASSPGLQLNTGELFF.

Comments on this clone: At one boundary the junction diverges from the germline segment, which might be a read error. V and J are TRBV6-5 and TRBJ2-7, with a weak D call TRBD2 (5 bases). CDR3 length: 13 amino acids. The germline gives CDR1 MNHEY, CDR2 SVGAGI. The CDR3 loop reads CASSSEGSNEQYF. The DNA of the CDR3 is TGTGCCAGCAGTTCTGAGGGCTCCAACGAGCAGTACTTC.

Only one count was recorded for this clone. The chain employs TRBV6-1 and TRBJ1-1; tentatively, D is TRBD1 (5 bases). V dropped 8 bases and J dropped 2 bases, with 12 bases sitting between them. The germline V gene encodes CDR1 MNHNS and CDR2 SASEGT. CDR3 length: 13 residues. The CDR3 sequence is CASGRAVNTEAFF. The CDR3 nucleotides read TGTGCCAGCGGCAGGGCAGTAAACACTGAAGCTTTCTTT.

This clone was recorded a few times. V gene TRBV29-1 combines with J gene TRBJ2-3; 9 bases are a match to TRBD2. The ends lost 4 bases at V and 6 bases at J; junction bases unmatched: 20. The CDR3 contains 18 residues. CDR1 SQVTM and CDR2 ANQGSEA come from the germline V gene. CDR3 in DNA: TGCAGCGTTGGGGGTTTTAGGGGGAGCGGGAGGACCGACGATACGCAGTATTTT. Its translation is CSVGGFRGSGRTDDTQYF.

The chain is built from TRBV6-5 and TRBJ2-7; D unresolved. CDR1 and CDR2 (germline): MNHEY, SVGAGI. The ends were cut back, 5 bases at V and 2 bases at J, with 13 bases in the middle. The CDR3 is 14 amino acids. CDR3 residues: CASSKPGLTYEQYF. DNA for the CDR3: TGTGCCAGCAGTAAACCGGGTCTTACCTACGAGCAGTACTTC.